These T cell receptor beta chains were read from a single sample in a study of blood T cell repertoires in COVID-19. Sequencing used immunoSEQ multiplex PCR; TCRdb keeps in-frame clones, though not all of them. The sample has approximately 210,000 clones; about four fifths are singletons. Sample: peripheral blood. Source of these receptors: a woman in her 70s with active or convalescent COVID-19. CDR3s include the opening cysteine and the closing phenylalanine or tryptophan. A D gene is named only where the DNA matches it firmly. The size field is filled for only some rows; it gives once, few, many or a size class.

j_call,clone_size,v_call,d_call,cdr3_aa,cdr3_nt
TRBJ1-2,.,TRBV3-1/TRBV3-2,.,CASSQDLGIYGYTF,TGTGCCAGCAGCCAAGATCTTGGCATCTATGGCTACACCTTC
TRBJ2-1,.,TRBV4-2,TRBD1,CASSQVGTGVNEQFF,TGTGCCAGCAGCCAAGTCGGGACAGGGGTTAATGAGCAGTTCTTC
TRBJ2-7,few,TRBV9,TRBD2,CASSVSGRAEREQYF,TGTGCCAGCAGCGTTAGCGGGAGGGCCGAAAGAGAGCAGTACTTC
TRBJ2-2,.,TRBV5-1,TRBD2,CASSFLAGGPPGELFF,TGCGCCAGCAGCTTCTTAGCGGGAGGGCCGCCCGGGGAGCTGTTTTTT
TRBJ2-5,.,TRBV11-2,.,CASSLDSMGEYF,TGTGCCAGCAGCTTAGATTCCATGGGAGAGTACTTC
TRBJ2-5,.,TRBV28,TRBD2,CASSPPWWTSGRMQETQYF,TGTGCCAGCAGCCCTCCATGGTGGACTAGCGGGAGGATGCAAGAGACCCAGTACTTC
TRBJ1-5,.,TRBV6-6,.,CASSHGGRMINQPQHF,TGTGCCAGCAGCCACGGCGGGAGAATGATCAATCAGCCCCAGCATTTT
TRBJ1-1,.,TRBV28,.,CASSSPGVVTEAFF,TGTGCCAGCAGCTCACCGGGAGTGGTCACTGAAGCTTTCTTT
TRBJ2-3,.,TRBV5-1,.,CASSFWTAEPSGTQYF,TGCGCCAGCAGCTTTTGGACAGCCGAACCTTCAGGTACGCAGTATTTT
TRBJ2-3,.,TRBV7-9,.,CASSLVLTDTQYF,TGTGCCAGCAGCTTAGTTTTAACAGATACGCAGTATTTT
TRBJ1-5,.,TRBV9,TRBD1,CASSRGLSNQPQHF,TGTGCCAGCTCCAGGGGGCTTAGCAATCAGCCCCAGCATTTT
TRBJ1-1,.,TRBV28,.,CASTPQGTPFTEAFF,TGTGCCAGCACTCCCCAGGGCACTCCGTTCACTGAAGCTTTCTTT
TRBJ2-2,.,TRBV18,.,CASSPSGHGELFF,TGTGCCAGCTCACCTTCAGGTCACGGGGAGCTGTTTTTT
TRBJ2-2,.,TRBV19,.,CASSIIGGDAGELFF,TGTGCCAGTAGTATTATCGGGGGAGACGCCGGGGAGCTGTTTTTT
TRBJ2-2,.,TRBV6-5,TRBD1,CASSSGTGQTGELFF,TGTGCCAGCAGTTCCGGGACAGGGCAGACCGGGGAGCTGTTTTTT
TRBJ2-2,.,TRBV19,TRBD2,CASSILAGGELFF,TGTGCCAGTAGTATTCTAGCGGGCGGGGAGCTGTTTTTT
TRBJ2-1,.,TRBV1,.,CTSRAGTSGRNEQFF,TGCACCAGCAGGGCCGGGACTAGCGGGAGAAATGAGCAGTTCTTC
TRBJ2-1,.,TRBV9,.,CASSVDPSSYNEQFF,TGTGCCAGCAGCGTAGACCCGAGCTCCTACAATGAGCAGTTCTTC
TRBJ2-7,.,TRBV11-2,TRBD2,CASSSPRLAAAYEQYF,TGTGCCAGCAGCTCCCCCAGGCTAGCGGCGGCCTACGAGCAGTACTTC
TRBJ1-2,.,TRBV29-1,TRBD1,CSVPTGGEGYYGYTF,TGCAGCGTGCCGACAGGGGGCGAAGGTTATTATGGCTACACCTTC
TRBJ1-3,.,TRBV6-5,.,CASRADKGNTIYF,TGTGCCAGCAGAGCTGACAAGGGAAACACCATATATTTT
TRBJ2-7,.,TRBV11-2,TRBD2,CASSGVSGLESPTGYEQYF,TGTGCCAGCAGCGGGGTTTCGGGACTAGAGTCCCCCACGGGCTACGAGCAGTACTTC
TRBJ2-5,few,TRBV5-1,.,CASSLEGGETQYF,TGCGCCAGCAGCTTGGAAGGCGGGGAGACCCAGTACTTC
TRBJ1-1,.,TRBV7-9,.,CASSLAAGTEAFF,TGTGCCAGCAGCTTAGCGGCAGGCACTGAAGCTTTCTTT
TRBJ2-3,few,TRBV5-1,TRBD2,CASSASGRTDTQYF,TGCGCCAGCTCTGCTAGCGGGAGAACAGATACGCAGTATTTT
TRBJ1-1,.,TRBV12-5,TRBD1,CASVQGQWEKAFF,TGTGCTAGTGTACAGGGACAGTGGGAGAAAGCTTTCTTT
TRBJ1-4,.,TRBV7-9,.,CASSSNLQSSEKLFF,TGTGCCAGCAGCTCAAACTTACAGAGCAGTGAAAAACTGTTTTTT
TRBJ2-7,.,TRBV6-5,TRBD1,CASTPGQSGSYEQYF,TGTGCCAGCACCCCGGGACAGTCAGGCTCCTACGAGCAGTACTTC
TRBJ2-3,.,TRBV27,TRBD2,CASRIGLAGGPSQDTQYF,TGTGCCAGCAGAATCGGACTAGCGGGAGGGCCATCACAAGATACGCAGTATTTT
TRBJ1-1,.,TRBV2,.,CASTAARQGPNTEAFF,TGTGCCAGCACCGCAGCGCGGCAGGGTCCGAACACTGAAGCTTTCTTT
TRBJ2-7,.,TRBV28,.,CASSFARQYEQYF,TGTGCCAGCAGTTTCGCTCGCCAGTACGAGCAGTACTTC
TRBJ1-2,.,TRBV5-1,TRBD1,CASSLSQGAMSYTF,TGCGCCAGCAGCTTGAGCCAGGGGGCTATGAGCTACACCTTC
TRBJ2-1,.,TRBV15,TRBD2,CATSRTPSGMVTSYNEQFF,TGTGCCACCAGCAGAACTCCTAGCGGGATGGTGACCTCCTACAATGAGCAGTTCTTC
TRBJ2-5,.,TRBV7-2,TRBD2,CASSLGGGLAVCIQYF,TGTGCCAGCAGCTTAGGTGGGGGACTAGCAGTTTGTATCCAGTACTTC
TRBJ1-5,.,TRBV18,.,CASSRRGQPQHF,TGTGCCAGCTCTAGGAGGGGTCAGCCCCAGCATTTT
TRBJ2-1,few,TRBV7-9,TRBD1,CASSLSRGLEEQFF,TGTGCCAGCAGCTTAAGCAGGGGGCTAGAGGAGCAGTTCTTC
TRBJ2-2,.,TRBV19,TRBD2,CASSLAGVIGELFF,TGTGCCAGTAGTTTAGCGGGAGTAATCGGGGAGCTGTTTTTT
TRBJ2-7,.,TRBV5-1,.,CASSLEQGLEQYF,TGCGCCAGCAGCTTGGAGCAGGGGTTAGAGCAGTACTTC
TRBJ2-7,.,TRBV5-8,TRBD2,CASSLAGWGGYEQYF,TGTGCCAGCAGCTTGGCCGGGTGGGGGGGCTACGAGCAGTACTTC
TRBJ2-1,once,TRBV4-1,.,CASKRIGELPYNEQFF,TGCGCCAGCAAGCGTATCGGGGAGTTACCCTACAATGAGCAGTTCTTC
TRBJ2-7,.,TRBV15,.,CATSREGRLAGEQYF,TGTGCCACCAGCAGAGAGGGGAGGCTGGCGGGGGAGCAGTACTTC
TRBJ2-7,.,TRBV6-6,.,CASRDSGAGEQYF,TGTGCCAGCAGGGACTCCGGGGCGGGGGAGCAGTACTTC
TRBJ2-5,.,TRBV19,TRBD2,CASSIPPGAGGRETQYF,TGTGCCAGTAGTATTCCGCCGGGGGCGGGAGGGCGAGAGACCCAGTACTTC
TRBJ2-3,.,TRBV28,TRBD2,CASSLFAGGPTDTQYF,TGTGCCAGCAGTTTATTCGCGGGAGGGCCCACAGATACGCAGTATTTT
TRBJ2-1,.,TRBV5-5,TRBD2,CASSFGLAVSYNEQFF,TGTGCCAGCAGCTTTGGACTAGCGGTCTCCTACAATGAGCAGTTCTTC
TRBJ2-7,few,TRBV4-1,TRBD1,CASSYTGGQEQYF,TGCGCCAGCAGTTACACAGGGGGCCAAGAGCAGTACTTC
TRBJ1-2,.,TRBV2,.,CASNPQGTYGYTF,TGTGCCAGCAATCCACAGGGAACCTATGGCTACACCTTC
TRBJ2-3,.,TRBV19,TRBD2,CASSMGLAGVDTQYF,TGTGCCAGTAGTATGGGACTAGCGGGAGTAGATACGCAGTATTTT
TRBJ1-1,.,TRBV27,.,CASSDHRGRGEAFF,TGTGCCAGCAGTGACCATAGGGGTCGTGGTGAAGCTTTCTTT
TRBJ2-2,.,TRBV5-1,TRBD2,CASSLGLGTSASGELFF,TGCGCCAGCAGCTTGGGGCTCGGGACTAGCGCGTCCGGGGAGCTGTTTTTT